This T cell receptor beta chain was captured by sequencing in a study of PD-1 blockade in classical Hodgkin lymphoma. This table comes from immunoSEQ multiplex PCR, and its TCRdb copy is limited to in-frame clones, with some not included. The repertoire holds about 20,000 clones, with around 80% as singletons. All trial patients relapsed after autologous stem cell transplantation. In germline, CDR1 is SGDLS, CDR2 YYNGEE. Trimming took off 0 bases at V and 9 bases at J, with 6 bases between the two ends. The CDR3 spans 11 residues. The sample in question was peripheral blood mononuclear cells (PBMCs), obtained before the second cycle of nivolumab. The TCR was taken from a human donor with classical Hodgkin lymphoma. This chain connects TRBV9 to TRBJ1-2, with D uncertain. The chain's CDR3 is CASSVGGSYTF. The CDR3 nucleotides are TGTGCCAGCAGCGTAGGAGGGAGCTACACCTTC.